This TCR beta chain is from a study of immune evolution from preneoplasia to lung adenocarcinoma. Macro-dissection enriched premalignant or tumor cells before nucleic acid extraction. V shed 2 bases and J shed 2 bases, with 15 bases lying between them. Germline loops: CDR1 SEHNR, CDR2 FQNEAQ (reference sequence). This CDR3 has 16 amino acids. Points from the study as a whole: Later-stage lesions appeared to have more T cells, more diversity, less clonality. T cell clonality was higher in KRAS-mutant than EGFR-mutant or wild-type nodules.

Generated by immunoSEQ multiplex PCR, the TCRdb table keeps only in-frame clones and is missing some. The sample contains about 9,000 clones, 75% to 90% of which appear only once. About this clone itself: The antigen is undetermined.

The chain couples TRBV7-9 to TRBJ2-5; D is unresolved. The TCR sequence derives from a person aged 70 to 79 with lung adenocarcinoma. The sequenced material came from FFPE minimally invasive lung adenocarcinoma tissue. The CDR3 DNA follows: TGTGCCAGCAGCTTAACAAGTGGATCAGTTCAAGAGACCCAGTACTTC. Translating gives CASSLTSGSVQETQYF.